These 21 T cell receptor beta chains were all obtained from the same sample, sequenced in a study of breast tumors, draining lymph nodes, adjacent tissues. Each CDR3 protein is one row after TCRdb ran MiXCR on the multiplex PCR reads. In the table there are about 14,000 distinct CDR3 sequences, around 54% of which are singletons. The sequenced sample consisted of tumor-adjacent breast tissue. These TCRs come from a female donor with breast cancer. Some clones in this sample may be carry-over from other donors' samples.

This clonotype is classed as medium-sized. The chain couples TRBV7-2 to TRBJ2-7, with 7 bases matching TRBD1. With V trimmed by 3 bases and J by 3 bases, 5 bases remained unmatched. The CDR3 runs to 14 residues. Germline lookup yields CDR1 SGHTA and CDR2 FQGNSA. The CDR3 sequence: CASSFGQVGYEQYF. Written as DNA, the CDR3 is TGTGCCAGCAGCTTTGGACAGGTGGGCTACGAGCAGTACTTC.

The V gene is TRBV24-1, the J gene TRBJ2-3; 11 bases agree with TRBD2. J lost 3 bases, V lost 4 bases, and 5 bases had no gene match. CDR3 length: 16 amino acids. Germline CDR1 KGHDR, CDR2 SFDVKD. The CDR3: CATSDYLAGGTDTQYF. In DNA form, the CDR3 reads TGTGCCACCAGTGACTACCTAGCGGGAGGAACAGATACGCAGTATTTT.

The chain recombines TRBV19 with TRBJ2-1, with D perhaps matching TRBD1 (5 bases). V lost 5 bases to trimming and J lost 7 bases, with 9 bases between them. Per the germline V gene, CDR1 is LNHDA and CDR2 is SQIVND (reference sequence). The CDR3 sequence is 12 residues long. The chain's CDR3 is CASSPAGNEQFF. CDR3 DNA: TGTGCCAGTAGTCCGGCAGGGAATGAGCAGTTCTTC.

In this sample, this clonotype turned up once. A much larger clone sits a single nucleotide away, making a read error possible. The CDR3 nucleotides are TGCAGTGCTAGGACTTCCTCCTACGAGCCGTACTTC. It is translated as CSARTSSYEPYF. V gene TRBV20-1 combines with J gene TRBJ2-7; D gene ambiguous. Germline-derived CDR1 and CDR2 are DFQATT and SNEGSKA (reference sequence). The length of the CDR3 is 12 residues.

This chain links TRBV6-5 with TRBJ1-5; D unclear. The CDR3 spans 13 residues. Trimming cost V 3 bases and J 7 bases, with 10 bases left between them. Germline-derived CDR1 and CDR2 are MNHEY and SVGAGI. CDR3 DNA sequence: TGTGCCAGCAGTTATTCGCGAAACCAGCCCCAGCATTTT. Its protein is CASSYSRNQPQHF.

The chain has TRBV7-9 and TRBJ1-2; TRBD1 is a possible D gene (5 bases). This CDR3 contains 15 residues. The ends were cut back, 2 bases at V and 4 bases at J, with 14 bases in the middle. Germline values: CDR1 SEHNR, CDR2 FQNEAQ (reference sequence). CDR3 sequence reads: CASSLLRTKGYGYTF. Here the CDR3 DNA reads TGTGCCAGCAGCTTATTACGGACAAAGGGCTATGGCTACACCTTC.

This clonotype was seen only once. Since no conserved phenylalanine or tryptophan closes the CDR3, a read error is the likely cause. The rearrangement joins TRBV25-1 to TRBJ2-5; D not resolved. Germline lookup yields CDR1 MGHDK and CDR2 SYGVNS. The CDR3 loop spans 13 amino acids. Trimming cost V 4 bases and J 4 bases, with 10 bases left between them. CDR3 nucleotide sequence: TGTGCCAGCAGTGCGTCGGCGAGAGAGACCCAGTACCTC. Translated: CASSASARETQYL.

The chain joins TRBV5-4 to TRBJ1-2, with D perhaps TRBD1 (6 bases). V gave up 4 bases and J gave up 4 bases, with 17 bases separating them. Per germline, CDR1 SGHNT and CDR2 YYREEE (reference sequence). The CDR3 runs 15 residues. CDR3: CASSPPFARGYGYTF. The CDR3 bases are TGTGCCAGCAGCCCACCTTTCGCCAGGGGCTATGGCTACACCTTC.

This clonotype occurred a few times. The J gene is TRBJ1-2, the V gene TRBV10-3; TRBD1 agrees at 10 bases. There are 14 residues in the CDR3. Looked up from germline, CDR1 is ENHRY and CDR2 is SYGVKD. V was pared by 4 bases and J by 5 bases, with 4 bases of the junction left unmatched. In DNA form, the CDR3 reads TGTGCCATCAGTGGGCCGGGACAGGGGTATGGCTACACCTTC. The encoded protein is CAISGPGQGYGYTF.

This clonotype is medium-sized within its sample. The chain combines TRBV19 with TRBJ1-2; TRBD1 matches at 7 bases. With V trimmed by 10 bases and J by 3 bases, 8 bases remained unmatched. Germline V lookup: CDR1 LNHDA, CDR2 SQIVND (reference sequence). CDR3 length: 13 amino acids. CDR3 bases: TGTGCCACCAGGGTAGGGGGCTACTATGGCTACACCTTC. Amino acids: CATRVGGYYGYTF.

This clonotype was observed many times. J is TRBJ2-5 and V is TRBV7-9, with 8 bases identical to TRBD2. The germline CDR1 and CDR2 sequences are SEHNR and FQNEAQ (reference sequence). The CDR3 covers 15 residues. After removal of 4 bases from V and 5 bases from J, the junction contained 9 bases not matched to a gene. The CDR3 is CASSSYESGGETQYF. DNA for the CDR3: TGTGCCAGCAGCTCCTACGAGAGCGGGGGTGAGACCCAGTACTTC.

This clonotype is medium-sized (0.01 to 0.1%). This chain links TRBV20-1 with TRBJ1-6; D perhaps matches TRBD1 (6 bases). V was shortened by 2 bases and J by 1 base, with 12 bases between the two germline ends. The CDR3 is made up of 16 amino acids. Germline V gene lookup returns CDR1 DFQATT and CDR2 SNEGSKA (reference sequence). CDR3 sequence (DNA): TGCAGTGCTAGAATACTCCAGGGGTCCTATAATTCACCCCTCCACTTT. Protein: CSARILQGSYNSPLHF.

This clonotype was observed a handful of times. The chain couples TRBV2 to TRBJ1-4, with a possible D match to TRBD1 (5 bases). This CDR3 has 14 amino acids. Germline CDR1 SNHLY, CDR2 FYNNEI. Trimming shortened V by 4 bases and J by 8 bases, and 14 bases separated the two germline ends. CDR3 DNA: TGTGCCAGCAGTGCCGGTCGGCAGGGAGAAAAACTGTTTTTT. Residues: CASSAGRQGEKLFF.

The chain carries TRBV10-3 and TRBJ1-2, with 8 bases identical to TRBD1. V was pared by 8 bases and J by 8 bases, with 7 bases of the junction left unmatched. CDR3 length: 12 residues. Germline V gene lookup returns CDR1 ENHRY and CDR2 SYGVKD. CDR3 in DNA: TGTGCCATCGCCACGGGACAGGAGGGCTACACCTTC. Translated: CAIATGQEGYTF.

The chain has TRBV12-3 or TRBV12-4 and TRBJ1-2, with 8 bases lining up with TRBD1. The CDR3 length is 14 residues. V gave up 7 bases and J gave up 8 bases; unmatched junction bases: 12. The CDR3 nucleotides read TGTGCCAGCAATCCGACCGGACAGGGACAAGGCTACACCTTC. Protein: CASNPTGQGQGYTF.

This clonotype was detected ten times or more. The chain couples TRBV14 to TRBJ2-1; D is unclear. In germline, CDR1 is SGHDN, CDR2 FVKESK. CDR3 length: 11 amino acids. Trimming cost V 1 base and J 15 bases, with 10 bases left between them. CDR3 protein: CASSQGPEWFF. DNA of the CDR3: TGTGCCAGCAGCCAAGGCCCCGAGTGGTTCTTC.

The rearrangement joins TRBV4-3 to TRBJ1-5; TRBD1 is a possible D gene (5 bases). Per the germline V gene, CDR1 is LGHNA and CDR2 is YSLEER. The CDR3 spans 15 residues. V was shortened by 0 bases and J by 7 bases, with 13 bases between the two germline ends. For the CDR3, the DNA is TGCGCCAGCAGCCAAGATTATGGGGGTTGGCAGCCCCAGCATTTT. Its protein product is CASSQDYGGWQPQHF.

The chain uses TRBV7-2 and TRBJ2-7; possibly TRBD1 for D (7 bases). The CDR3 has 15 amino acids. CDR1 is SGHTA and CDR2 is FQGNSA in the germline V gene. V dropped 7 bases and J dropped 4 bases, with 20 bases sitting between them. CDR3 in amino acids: CASTKPEGAEYEQYF. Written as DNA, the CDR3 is TGTGCCAGCACCAAACCGGAGGGGGCCGAATACGAGCAGTACTTC.

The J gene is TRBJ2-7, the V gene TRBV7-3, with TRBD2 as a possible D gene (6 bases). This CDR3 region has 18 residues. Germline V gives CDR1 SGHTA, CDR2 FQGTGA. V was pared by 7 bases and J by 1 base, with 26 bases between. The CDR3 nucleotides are TGTGCCAGCATTCTCCGCGCCCCGGGCCCTGGAGGGTCCTACGAGCAGTACGTC. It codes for CASILRAPGPGGSYEQYV.

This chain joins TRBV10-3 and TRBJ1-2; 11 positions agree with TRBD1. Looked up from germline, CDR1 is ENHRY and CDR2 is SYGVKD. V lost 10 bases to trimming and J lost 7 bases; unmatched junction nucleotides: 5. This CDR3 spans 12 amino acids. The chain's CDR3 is CATGQGATGYTF. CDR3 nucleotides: TGTGCCACCGGACAGGGGGCCACTGGCTACACCTTC.

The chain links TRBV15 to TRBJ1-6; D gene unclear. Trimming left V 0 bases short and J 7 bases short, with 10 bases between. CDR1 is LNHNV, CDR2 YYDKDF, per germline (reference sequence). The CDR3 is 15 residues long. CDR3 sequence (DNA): TGTGCCACCAGCAGAGAAATACAATCCAATTCACCCCTCCACTTT. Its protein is CATSREIQSNSPLHF.